This TCR beta chain originates from a study of cytomegalovirus exposure and HLA in healthy donors. Study-level findings and limits: A previous analysis found most TCR beta V segments productive roughly 90% or roughly 30% of the time.

In the case of this clone: The antigen is unknown.

Researchers ran the PCR with 60 Vbeta and 13 Jbeta primers. The data were produced by immunoSEQ multiplex PCR, yet TCRdb's version contains in-frame clones alone and is incomplete. The repertoire includes about 130,000 clones, approximately 8.9% of them detected once, and about 7.5% sits in the top ten. Germline CDR1 SGHTS, CDR2 YDEGEE. The J segment lost 0 bases and the V segment lost 4 bases, leaving 10 bases of the junction unmatched. The CDR3 is made up of 17 amino acids. This clonotype originated in a woman aged 40 to 50 in good health and CMV-seropositive. This chain uses TRBV5-8 with TRBJ2-1; TRBD1 matches at 7 bases. The sample consisted of PBMCs. CDR3: CASSLRDSFSSYNEQFF. The CDR3 bases are TGTGCCAGCAGCCTAAGGGACAGTTTCAGCTCCTACAATGAGCAGTTCTTC.